One sample yielded the 13 T cell receptor beta chains listed below, sequenced in a study of beta chain features in type 1 diabetes. Study results and caveats: There was a moderate but significant shortening of TCRB CDR3s in all four CD4+ subsets of Type 1 diabetes patients.

Their antigens are not known. Investigators reverse transcribed all isolated RNA, so they sequenced expressed TCRB transcripts. Assay used: immunoSEQ multiplex PCR; TCRdb lists only in-frame clones, some missing. In the table there are 680,000 or so clones, roughly 13% of which are singletons. Specimen: naive CD4+ T cells from blood. The receptors stem from a man aged 18 to 30 with type 1 diabetes.

This clone came up a few times. This chain joins TRBV2 and TRBJ1-2; TRBD1 might be the D (6 bases). Germline CDR1 reads SNHLY; CDR2 reads FYNNEI. This CDR3 is 14 amino acids long. Trimming stripped 3 bases from V and 5 bases from J, with 13 bases between. CDR3 sequence reads: CASSDRGAAYGYTF. The CDR3 region has the DNA TGTGCCAGCAGTGATCGGGGGGCGGCGTATGGCTACACCTTC.

A word on this clone: In the same sample, other DNA sequences code for this CDR3. V gene TRBV6-5 combines with J gene TRBJ1-2; weak D call: TRBD1 (5 bases). CDR3 length: 12 amino acids. Trimming took off 6 bases at V and 4 bases at J, with 9 bases between the two ends. The germline V gene has CDR1 MNHEY and CDR2 SVGAGI. The CDR3 loop reads CASSLDSYGYTF. As DNA, the CDR3 is TGTGCCAGCAGCCTCGACAGCTATGGCTACACCTTC.

This clone occurred a few times. The chain uses TRBV5-1 and TRBJ1-2; D uncertain. CDR1 and CDR2 (germline): SGHRS, YFSETQ. V was clipped by 6 bases and J by 4 bases, with 16 bases between them. The CDR3 sequence is 14 residues long. CDR3 DNA sequence: TGCGCCAGCACCCCCGGGTCACAAAGCTATGGCTACACCTTC. This encodes CASTPGSQSYGYTF.

This clone appeared a few times. The chain couples TRBV7-2 to TRBJ2-1, with TRBD2 matching over 9 bases. This CDR3 spans 15 amino acids. Losses at the gene ends were 5 bases for V and 7 bases for J; bases not matched to a gene: 9. Per the germline V gene, CDR1 is SGHTA and CDR2 is FQGNSA. This CDR3 reads CASSSVAGEYNEQFF. The CDR3 DNA reads TGTGCCAGCAGCAGCGTAGCGGGGGAGTATAATGAGCAGTTCTTC. Supplemented by reference TRBV7-2 and TRBJ2-1, the full variable domain reads GAGVSQSPSNKVTEKGKDVELRCDPISGHTALYWYRQSLGQGLEFLIYFQGNSAPDKSGLPSDRFSAERTGGSVSTLTIQRTQQEDSAVYLCASSSVAGEYNEQFFGPGTRLTVL.

The chain links TRBV15 to TRBJ1-3, with unresolved D. V lost 0 bases to trimming and J lost 1 base, with 10 bases between them. The CDR3 contains 16 residues. Germline V gene sequence: CDR1 LNHNV, CDR2 YYDKDF (reference sequence). The DNA of the CDR3 is TGTGCCACCAGCAGAGATCCCGGCCTATCTGGAAACACCATATATTTT. Its protein product is CATSRDPGLSGNTIYF.

The chain links TRBV2 to TRBJ1-2; D gene unclear. CDR3 length: 13 residues. Trimming took 6 bases from V and 4 from J, leaving 12 bases between them. CDR1 is SNHLY and CDR2 is FYNNEI in the germline V gene. The CDR3 loop is CASREYTGYGYTF. CDR3 nucleotides: TGTGCCAGCAGGGAATACACGGGCTATGGCTACACCTTC. Combining the CDR3 with reference TRBV2 and TRBJ1-2 gives the whole variable domain EPEVTQTPSHQVTQMGQEVILRCVPISNHLYFYWYRQILGQKVEFLVSFYNNEISEKSEIFDDQFSVERPDGSNFTLKIRSTKLEDSAMYFCASREYTGYGYTFGSGTRLTVV.

This clone was counted a few times. This chain joins TRBV9 and TRBJ1-1; D ambiguous. Germline CDR1 is SGDLS and CDR2 is YYNGEE. Trimming pared 3 bases from V and 6 bases from J, leaving 12 bases between. The CDR3 spans 13 residues. CDR3 nucleotide sequence: TGTGCCAGCAGCGCGACACTTGTCGCTGAAGCTTTCTTT. This codes for CASSATLVAEAFF.

This clone appeared a few times. V usage is TRBV5-8 and J usage is TRBJ2-1; D unclear. CDR3 length: 15 residues. V was clipped by 0 bases and J by 0 bases, with 7 bases between them. Germline lookup yields CDR1 SGHTS and CDR2 YDEGEE. CDR3 bases: TGTGCCAGCAGCTTGGCGTGGGGCTCCTACAATGAGCAGTTCTTC. It translates to CASSLAWGSYNEQFF. Supplemented by reference TRBV5-8 and TRBJ2-1, the full variable domain reads EAGVTQSPTHLIKTRGQQATLRCSPISGHTSVYWYQQALGLGLQFLLWYDEGEERNRGNFPPRFSGRQFPNYSSELNVNALELEDSALYLCASSLAWGSYNEQFFGPGTRLTVL.

This clone was seen a handful of times. The rearrangement joins TRBV2 to TRBJ2-1, with a weak D call TRBD2 (5 bases). The CDR3 is 12 amino acids. The V gene's germline CDR1 is SNHLY and CDR2 FYNNEI. Trimming removed 5 bases at V and 7 bases at J, with 9 bases between. CDR3 DNA sequence: TGTGCCAGCAGTAGTTGGGAGAATGAGCAGTTCTTC. Translation gives CASSSWENEQFF.

This clone was counted only a few times. The J gene is TRBJ2-3, the V gene TRBV7-9; possibly TRBD2 for D (6 bases). In germline, CDR1 is SEHNR, CDR2 FQNEAQ (reference sequence). The CDR3 runs 14 residues. V was clipped by 4 bases and J by 8 bases, with 16 bases between them. The CDR3 spells CASSSHLEGGTQYF. CDR3 in DNA: TGTGCCAGCAGCTCACACTTGGAGGGAGGTACGCAGTATTTT. The variable domain in full, completed from reference TRBV7-9 and TRBJ2-3, reads DTGVSQNPRHKITKRGQNVTFRCDPISEHNRLYWYRQTLGQGPEFLTYFQNEAQLEKSRLLSDRFSAERPKGSFSTLEIQRTEQGDSAMYLCASSSHLEGGTQYFGPGTRLTVL.

The chain recombines TRBV29-1 with TRBJ1-2, with D unresolved. V lost 1 base and J lost 2, with 5 bases in between. CDR1 and CDR2 (germline): SQVTM, ANQGSEA. CDR3 length: 12 residues. CDR3 coding DNA: TGCAGCGTTGAAGTGGGGAACTATGGCTACACCTTC. It translates to CSVEVGNYGYTF.

The chain combines TRBV28 with TRBJ2-7; D possibly corresponds to TRBD1 (6 bases). Germline CDR1 MDHEN, CDR2 SYDVKM. The CDR3 is made up of 15 amino acids. V dropped 4 bases and J dropped 0 bases, with 13 bases sitting between them. The DNA of the CDR3 is TGTGCCAGCAGTTCCCGGACAGTGGTCTCCTACGAGCAGTACTTC. Protein: CASSSRTVVSYEQYF.

V and J are TRBV25-1 and TRBJ1-1; D gene ambiguous. V dropped 4 bases and J dropped 6 bases, with 15 bases sitting between them. The CDR3 has 14 residues. Germline-derived CDR1 and CDR2 are MGHDK and SYGVNS. The CDR3 coding sequence is TGTGCCAGCAGTGCCCAACCACTGGAGTCTGAAGCTTTCTTT. It specifies CASSAQPLESEAFF.